One and the same sample provided the 20 T cell receptor beta chains below, sequenced in a study of T cells expressing NK-cell markers. From the 5' RACE reads, TCRdb lists one entry per CDR3 protein and no DNA. Its table records hundreds of thousands of distinct CDR3 sequences. Sequencing used blood T cells: a sorted CD56 or NKG2C T cell subset, CD4+ or CD8+ T cells, or bulk PBMC T cells (not recorded which). Receptors were obtained from a woman aged 18 to 75 in good health.

The chain joins TRBV3-1 to TRBJ2-5. Germline CDR1 and CDR2: LGHDT and YNNKEL (reference sequence). The CDR3 is 13 amino acids. The CDR3 protein is CASSQEVGETQYF.

V is TRBV12-3 or TRBV12-4 and J is TRBJ2-3; TCRdb calls TRBD2, which cannot be checked without DNA. The CDR3 extends over 16 amino acids. The CDR3 here is CASSSRSGRAFDTQYF.

The rearrangement uses TRBV20-1 and TRBJ1-6; no DNA is available, so the TRBD1 call from TCRdb remains unchecked. The CDR3 is 13 residues long. The germline V gene has CDR1 DFQATT and CDR2 SNEGSKA (reference sequence). The CDR3 sequence: CSARDVGDSPLHF.

The chain is built from TRBV7-9 and TRBJ2-1; TCRdb outputs TRBD1, but without DNA this stays unchecked. The length of the CDR3 is 16 residues. Germline loops: CDR1 SEHNR, CDR2 FQNEAQ (reference sequence). The CDR3 is CASSFSSATGSNEQFF.

This CDR3 reads CATSRGRTGEYEQYF. The J gene is TRBJ2-7, the V gene TRBV15; TCRdb lists TRBD1, though no DNA is available to test this call. The CDR3 totals 15 residues. Germline assignment: CDR1 LNHNV and CDR2 YYDKDF (reference sequence).

The V call is TRBV20-1, the J call TRBJ2-5; there is no DNA to check the TCRdb D call of TRBD1. The CDR3 totals 14 residues. Germline CDR1 is DFQATT and CDR2 is SNEGSKA (reference sequence). CDR3 sequence: CSVSGTLYQETQYF.

V gene TRBV10-3 combines with J gene TRBJ2-3; TCRdb lists TRBD1, though no DNA is available to test this call. The CDR3 extends over 12 amino acids. Germline values: CDR1 ENHRY, CDR2 SYGVKD. CDR3 sequence: CAITRDRGTQYF.

The chain employs TRBV10-3 and TRBJ2-5. Per the germline V gene, CDR1 is ENHRY and CDR2 is SYGVKD. This CDR3 region has 11 residues. This CDR3 reads CAISAAETQYF.

J is TRBJ2-7 and V is TRBV27; the TRBD2 assignment by TCRdb is unverifiable without DNA. The CDR3 has 17 amino acids. CDR1 and CDR2 (germline): MNHEY, SMNVEV (reference sequence). CDR3 loop: CASSLWGLAGSTYEQYF.

The rearrangement uses TRBV15 and TRBJ2-3. The CDR3 is 13 amino acids. CDR1 is LNHNV, CDR2 YYDKDF, per germline (reference sequence). The CDR3 reads CATGFRDKDTQYF.

The CDR3 loop reads CASSLGYSDGELFF. The chain carries TRBV13 and TRBJ2-2. The CDR3 totals 14 residues. CDR1 PRHDT and CDR2 FYEKMQ come from the germline V gene (reference sequence).

This chain joins TRBV3-1 and TRBJ1-4; TCRdb's assignment of TRBD1 cannot be checked, as there is no DNA. CDR1 is LGHDT and CDR2 is YNNKEL in the germline V gene (reference sequence). The length of the CDR3 is 15 residues. This chain's CDR3 is CASSGGTGVTEKLFF.

CDR3 in amino acids: CASSPSGGFQETQYF. The chain employs TRBV18 and TRBJ2-5; checking the TCRdb D call of TRBD2 is not possible without DNA. The CDR3 covers 15 residues. Germline CDR1 reads KGHSH; CDR2 reads LQKENI.

This chain joins TRBV20-1 and TRBJ2-5; the TCRdb D gene call, TRBD2, has no DNA to confirm it. This CDR3 contains 13 residues. In germline, CDR1 is DFQATT, CDR2 SNEGSKA (reference sequence). CDR3 sequence: CSTGTSGQETQYF.

This chain joins TRBV12-3 or TRBV12-4 and TRBJ1-6; lacking DNA, the TRBD1 call made by TCRdb goes unchecked. The CDR3 has 15 amino acids. CDR3 amino acids: CASSLGTGGSSPLHF.

This chain links TRBV20-1 with TRBJ1-6. Germline lookup yields CDR1 DFQATT and CDR2 SNEGSKA (reference sequence). This CDR3 has 16 amino acids. Here the CDR3 reads CSARMARTTINSPLHF.

The rearrangement links TRBV12-3 or TRBV12-4 to TRBJ2-4; TCRdb gives TRBD1 as the D gene, but with no DNA this cannot be confirmed. The CDR3 covers 16 residues. CDR3 loop: CASSITGYLAKNIQYF.

The V and J genes are TRBV6-1 and TRBJ2-3. Germline CDR1 reads MNHNS; CDR2 reads SASEGT. This CDR3 spans 14 amino acids. The CDR3: CASRRNGGTDTQYF.

This chain uses TRBV20-1 with TRBJ2-5; the D call of TRBD2 rests on TCRdb alone, since no DNA is present to check it. The germline gives CDR1 DFQATT, CDR2 SNEGSKA (reference sequence). This CDR3 is built from 12 residues. This chain's CDR3 is CSAAGAQETQYF.

CDR3 sequence reads: CASRAPGTYNEQFF. The gene calls are TRBV5-6 and TRBJ2-1; the D call from TCRdb, TRBD1, cannot be confirmed without DNA. The CDR3 runs 14 residues. In germline, CDR1 is SGHDT, CDR2 YYEEEE.